The subject of this entry is one T cell receptor (beta chain). The antigen is undetermined. The entry originates in a study of sequential checkpoint blockade in melanoma. About the research overall: Patients were randomized 1:1 to nivolumab-then-ipilimumab or ipilimumab-then-nivolumab first-line. 90 to 95 pretreatment tumor DNA samples were TCRβ immunosequenced. Some 22 patients had tumor biopsies before treatment and at week 13.

Noted treatment: randomized to nivolumab then ipilimumab (arm A) or the reverse (arm B). Repertoires were generated with immunoSEQ multiplex PCR, while TCRdb's copy carries only in-frame clones and drops some. Altogether approximately 2,700 clones are present, roughly 21% being singletons, with the ten largest covering 43%. General study findings and limits: Mutational load did not correlate with tumor T-cell fraction or clonality.

The receptor comes from a human patient with melanoma. Some clones in this sample may be carry-over from other donors' samples. The specimen comprised tumor tissue (inferred from file names), sampled from a patient given nivolumab and ipilimumab in sequence.

The CDR3 sequence is CASSPTGGETQYF. In DNA form, the CDR3 reads TGCGCCAGCAGTCCGACCGGCGGGGAGACCCAGTACTTC. The J gene is TRBJ2-5, the V gene TRBV10-2, with a tentative D call TRBD2 (5 bases). V was shortened by 5 bases and J by 5 bases, with 12 bases between the two germline ends. This CDR3 contains 13 residues. The germline CDR1 and CDR2 sequences are WSHSY and SAAADI.